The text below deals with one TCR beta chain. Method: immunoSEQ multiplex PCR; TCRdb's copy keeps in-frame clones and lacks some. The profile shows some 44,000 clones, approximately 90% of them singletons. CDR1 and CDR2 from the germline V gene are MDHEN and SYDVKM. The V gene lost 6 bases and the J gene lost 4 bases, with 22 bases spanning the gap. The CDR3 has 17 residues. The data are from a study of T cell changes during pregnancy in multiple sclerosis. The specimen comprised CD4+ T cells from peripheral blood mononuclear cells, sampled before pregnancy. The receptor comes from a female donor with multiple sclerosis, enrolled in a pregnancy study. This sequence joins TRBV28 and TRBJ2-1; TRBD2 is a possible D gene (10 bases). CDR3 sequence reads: CASSTGQGLAKYNEQFF. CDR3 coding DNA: TGTGCCAGCAGCACGGGACAGGGACTAGCGAAGTACAATGAGCAGTTCTTC.